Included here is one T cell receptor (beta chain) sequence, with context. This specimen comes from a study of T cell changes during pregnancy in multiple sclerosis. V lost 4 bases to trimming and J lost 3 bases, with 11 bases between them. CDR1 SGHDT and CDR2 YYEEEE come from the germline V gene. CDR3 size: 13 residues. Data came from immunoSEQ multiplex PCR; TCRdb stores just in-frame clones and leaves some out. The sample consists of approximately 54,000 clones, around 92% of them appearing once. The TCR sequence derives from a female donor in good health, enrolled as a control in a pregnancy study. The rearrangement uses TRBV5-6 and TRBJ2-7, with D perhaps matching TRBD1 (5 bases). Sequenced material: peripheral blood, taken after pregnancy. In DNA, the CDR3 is TGTGCCAGCAGCCGTTTACAGGACTACGAGCAGTACTTC. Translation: CASSRLQDYEQYF.